This T cell receptor beta chain was documented in a study of post-analysis software for immune sequencing data. For the study at large: In terms of disease course, relapsing-remitting, secondary progressive and progressive-relapsing multiple sclerosis were included. Study observations and caveats: About five TRBV segments appeared more often in patients than in controls, and TRBV5-6, TRBV5-1 and TRBV20-1 were among these.

The TCR beta cDNA libraries contained unique molecular identifiers. Roughly 0.5 million cDNA molecules were obtained from about 0.98 to 11 million T cells. TCRdb ran MiXCR on the PCR reads and lists one entry per CDR3 protein. This sample has around 250,000 distinct CDR3 sequences, with 35% to 40% found just once. Notes on this clonotype: Its antigen is still unknown.

This CDR3 has 12 amino acids. The chain uses TRBV12-3 or TRBV12-4 and TRBJ2-4; 8 positions match TRBD2. The last part of the DNA fits TRBJ2-7 better; the J call may be wrong. The sequence came from a girl between 5 and 17 years old with multiple sclerosis. The specimen was blood. The CDR3 spells CASSYREGEQYF. The DNA for the CDR3 is TGTGCCAGCAGTTACCGGGAGGGCGAGCAGTACTTC.